The clone carrying this T cell receptor (beta chain) turned up a few times. V gave up 4 bases and J gave up 1 base, with 20 bases separating them. The CDR3 consists of 17 residues. Per the germline V gene, CDR1 is MDHEN and CDR2 is SYDVKM. These data come from a study of T cells in Graves' hyperthyroidism and ophthalmopathy. Investigators excluded patients with uncontrolled infection, other autoimmune disease, pregnancy or lactation. Amplification of TCR beta CDR3 regions was performed using RNA transcripts as template. The HTBI primer set served for first-round RT-PCR of the TCR CDR3. MiXCR, run by TCRdb on the multiplex PCR reads, gives a single entry per CDR3 protein. This table has around 340,000 distinct CDR3 sequences, approximately 22% appearing once.

This sequence was found in a woman between 50 and 59 years old with Graves' hyperthyroidism. The chain is built from TRBV28 and TRBJ2-7; D assignment may be TRBD1 or TRBD2 (6 bases each). Sequenced input: blood. CDR3 loop: CASSSYGSGAGSYEQYF. The DNA of the CDR3 is TGTGCCAGCAGTTCGTATGGATCGGGGGCCGGTTCCTACGAGCAGTACTTC.